The source of this T cell receptor (beta chain) is a study of shared clonotypes between healthy human individuals. Study information: Sampling drew on donors who were a couple of women and three men aged 18 to 49.

From CD4+ cells came CD45RA+ naive and CD45RA-negative memory subsets. The CDR3 has 11 residues. V was pared by 11 bases and J by 4 bases, with 9 bases between. Germline V lookup: CDR1 LNHDA, CDR2 SQIVND (reference sequence). The assay was immunoSEQ multiplex PCR, and TCRdb's table has in-frame clones only and misses some. This table has a few million clones, about 90% appearing once. This chain connects TRBV19 to TRBJ1-5, with D tentatively TRBD1 (6 bases). Sequencing was done on a sample of naive CD4+ T cells from PBMCs. Regarding subset: CD45RA+ positively selected. This clonotype was sampled from a man between 18 and 35 years old in good health. Some clones in this sample may be carry-over from other donors' samples. The CDR3 DNA follows: TGTGCCGTCACAGGGAATCAGCCCCAGCATTTT. As protein: CAVTGNQPQHF.